Detailed here is one TCR beta chain. Its antigen specificity is not known. Base qualities are not at hand, and no much larger clone is one base apart. These data are taken from a study of CD8 T cells in Susac syndrome (dated by TCRdb to between 2019 and 2020). Notes on the research overall: Repertoire sequencing was used to test whether CD8+ T cell activation and differentiation in Susac syndrome was antigen driven.

Peripheral blood CD8+ and CD4+ T cells from healthy donors, Susac syndrome patients and multiple sclerosis patients were profiled by high-throughput TCR beta sequencing. Treatment-naive patients with stable or active relapsing-remitting disease fulfilling revised McDonald criteria were used as multiple sclerosis controls. Bulk CD8+ and CD4+ T cells were purified by magnetic negative isolation, whereas CD8+ TEMRA cells were enriched by FACS. Blood was drawn into EDTA tubes, processed within 24 hours, and PBMCs were isolated by density gradient centrifugation. PBMCs destined for TCR sequencing were cryopreserved in liquid nitrogen and later thawed in a 37 °C water bath. The sorted or isolated CD4+, CD8+ and CD8+ TEMRA cells had a purity of 90% or higher. Its CDR3 holds 10 amino acids, cysteine through phenylalanine. The sequence is cut down to CDR3 DNA, 30 bases in frame from base 1. Via the germline V gene (reference sequence), CDR1 is DFQATT and CDR2 SNEGSKA. The V and J ends are trimmed by 7 bases and 3 bases, leaving 6 bases between them.

RNA was extracted using the RNeasy kit, and about 0.45 to 1 ug of the RNA was reverse transcribed with random hexamers. TCR beta CDR3 regions were amplified with the immunoSEQ multiplex PCR assay covering 54 Vbeta and 13 Jbeta segments. Bias from PCR amplification was corrected by using a synthetic template baseline for primer optimization and for computational correction. The paper's data handling went like this. Reads were annotated to V, D and J genes according to IMGT and were analyzed with immunoSEQ Analyzer, with only productive sequences retained. Clonality was computed as one minus Shannon entropy normalized by log2 of the number of productive unique sequences. For each patient and control, public and private clones were evaluated within the 100 most prevalent clones. Clones were defined as Susac-specific when absent from the healthy and MS cohorts, from 1,000 to 1,100 published viral clones and from other ImmuneACCESS disease sequences. In TCRdb, the public reads were trimmed at Q25 with fastp and aligned with MiXCR, with productive beta chains retained. Rows matching on CDR3 protein sequence are summarized as one entry with the most common DNA and genes. These V and J calls derive from TCRdb rather than the authors' analysis. The sample table records 300,000 to 350,000 distinct CDR3 sequences; roughly nine tenths of these occur just once. The ten biggest clones cover over 0.05% of the sample.

Overall study outcomes, separate from this receptor: The study acknowledged that relatively few individuals were included in the TCR sequencing and HLA analysis.

The source of this sequence is a human donor with multiple sclerosis. The rearranged chain carries TRBV20-1 and TRBJ1-1; the D gene is possibly TRBD1, with 5 bases matching. The sample consisted of CD4+ T cells from PBMCs. The CDR3 protein sequence reads: CSGGDTEAFF. The sequenced DNA is TGCAGTGGAGGGGACACTGAAGCTTTCTTT.